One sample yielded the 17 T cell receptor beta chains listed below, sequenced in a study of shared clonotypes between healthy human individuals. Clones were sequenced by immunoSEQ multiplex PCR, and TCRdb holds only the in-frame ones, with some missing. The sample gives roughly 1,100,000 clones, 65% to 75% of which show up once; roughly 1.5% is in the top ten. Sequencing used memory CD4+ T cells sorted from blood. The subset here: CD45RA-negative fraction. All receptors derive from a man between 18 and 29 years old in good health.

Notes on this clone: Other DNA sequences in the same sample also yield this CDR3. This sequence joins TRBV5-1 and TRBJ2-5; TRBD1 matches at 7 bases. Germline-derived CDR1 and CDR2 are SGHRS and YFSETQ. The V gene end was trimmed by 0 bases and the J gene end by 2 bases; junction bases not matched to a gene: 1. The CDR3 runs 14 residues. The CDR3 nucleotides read TGCGCCAGCAGCTTGGGGGGACAGCAAGAGACCCAGTACTTC. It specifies CASSLGGQQETQYF.

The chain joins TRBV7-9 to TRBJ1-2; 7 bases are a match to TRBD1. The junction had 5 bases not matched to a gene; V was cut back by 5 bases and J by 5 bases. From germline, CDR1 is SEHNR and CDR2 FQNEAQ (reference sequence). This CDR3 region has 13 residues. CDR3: CASSLTGIYGYTF. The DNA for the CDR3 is TGTGCCAGCAGCCTGACAGGGATATATGGCTACACCTTC.

CDR3 loop: CAISEPGGGYTF. Here the CDR3 DNA reads TGTGCCATCAGTGAACCAGGGGGCGGCTACACCTTC. The chain is built from TRBV10-3 and TRBJ1-2; the match to TRBD1 covers 8 bases. The V segment lost 3 bases and the J segment 8 bases; nucleotides outside the gene matches: 2. Germline lookup yields CDR1 ENHRY and CDR2 SYGVKD. This CDR3 is 12 amino acids long.

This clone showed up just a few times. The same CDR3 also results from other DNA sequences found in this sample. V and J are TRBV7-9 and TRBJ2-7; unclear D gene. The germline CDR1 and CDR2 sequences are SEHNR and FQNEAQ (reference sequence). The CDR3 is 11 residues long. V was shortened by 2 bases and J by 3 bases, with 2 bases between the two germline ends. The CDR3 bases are TGTGCCAGCAGCTTATTCTACGAGCAGTACTTC. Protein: CASSLFYEQYF.

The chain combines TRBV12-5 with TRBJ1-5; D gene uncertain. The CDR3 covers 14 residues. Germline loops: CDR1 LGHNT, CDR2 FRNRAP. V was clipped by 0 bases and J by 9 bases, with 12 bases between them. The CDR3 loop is CASGLVPASLPQHF. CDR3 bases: TGTGCTAGTGGTTTGGTACCGGCCAGTTTGCCCCAGCATTTT. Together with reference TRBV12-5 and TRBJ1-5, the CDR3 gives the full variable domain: DARVTQTPRHKVTEMGQEVTMRCQPILGHNTVFWYRQTMMQGLELLAYFRNRAPLDDSGMPKDRFSAEMPDATLATLKIQPSEPRDSAVYFCASGLVPASLPQHFGDGTRLSIL.

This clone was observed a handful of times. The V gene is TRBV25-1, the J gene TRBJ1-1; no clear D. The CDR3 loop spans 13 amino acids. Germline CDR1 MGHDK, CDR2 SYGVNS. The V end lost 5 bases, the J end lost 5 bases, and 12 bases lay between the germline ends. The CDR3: CASSKTGRTEAFF. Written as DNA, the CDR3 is TGTGCCAGCAGTAAGACGGGTCGGACTGAAGCTTTCTTT. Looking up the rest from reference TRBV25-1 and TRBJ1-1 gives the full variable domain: EADIYQTPRYLVIGTGKKITLECSQTMGHDKMYWYQQDPGMELHLIHYSYGVNSTEKGDLSSESTVSRIRTEHFPLTLESARPSHTSQYLCASSKTGRTEAFFGQGTRLTVV.

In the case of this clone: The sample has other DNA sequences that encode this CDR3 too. In DNA form, the CDR3 reads TGTGCCAGCAGCTTGACAGGTAGCTCCTACGAGCAGTACTTC. It codes for CASSLTGSSYEQYF. The chain has TRBV5-4 and TRBJ2-7; D is possibly TRBD1 (5 bases). V lost 1 base and J 0 bases, leaving 8 bases between the germline ends. Germline V CDR1 and CDR2: SGHNT, YYREEE (reference sequence). The CDR3 totals 14 residues. Variable domain in full (rest from reference TRBV5-4 and TRBJ2-7): ETGVTQSPTHLIKTRGQQVTLRCSSQSGHNTVSWYQQALGQGPQFIFQYYREEENGRGNFPPRFSGLQFPNYSSELNVNALELDDSALYLCASSLTGSSYEQYFGPGTRLTVT.

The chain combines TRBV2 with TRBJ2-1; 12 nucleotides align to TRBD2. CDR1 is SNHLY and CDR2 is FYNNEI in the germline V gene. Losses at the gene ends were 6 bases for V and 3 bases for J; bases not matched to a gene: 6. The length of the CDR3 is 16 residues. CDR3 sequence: CASRKLAGGVYNEQFF. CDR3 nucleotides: TGTGCCAGCAGGAAACTAGCGGGGGGCGTCTACAATGAGCAGTTCTTC.

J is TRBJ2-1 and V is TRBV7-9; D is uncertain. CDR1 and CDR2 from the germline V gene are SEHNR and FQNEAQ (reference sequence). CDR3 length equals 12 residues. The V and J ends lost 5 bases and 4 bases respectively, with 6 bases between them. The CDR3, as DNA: TGTGCCAGCAGCCCAGAGTACAATGAGCAGTTCTTC. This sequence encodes CASSPEYNEQFF.

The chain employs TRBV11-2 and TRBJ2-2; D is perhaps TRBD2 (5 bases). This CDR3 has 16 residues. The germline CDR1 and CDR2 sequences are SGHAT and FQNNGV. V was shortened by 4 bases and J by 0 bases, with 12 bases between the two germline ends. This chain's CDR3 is CASSSRTPTNTGELFF. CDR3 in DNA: TGTGCCAGCAGCTCACGGACTCCGACGAACACCGGGGAGCTGTTTTTT. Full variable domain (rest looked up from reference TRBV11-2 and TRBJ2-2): EAGVAQSPRYKIIEKRQSVAFWCNPISGHATLYWYQQILGQGPKLLIQFQNNGVVDDSQLPKDRFSAERLKGVDSTLKIQPAKLEDSAVYLCASSSRTPTNTGELFFGEGSRLTVL.

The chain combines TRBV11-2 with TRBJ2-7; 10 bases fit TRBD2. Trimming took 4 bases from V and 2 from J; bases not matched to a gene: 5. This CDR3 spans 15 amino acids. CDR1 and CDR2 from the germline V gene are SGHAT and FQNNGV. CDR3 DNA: TGTGCCAGCAGCTCCCTAGCGGGGGATCCCTACGAGCAGTACTTC. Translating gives CASSSLAGDPYEQYF.

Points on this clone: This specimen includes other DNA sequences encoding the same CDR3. The CDR3 spells CASSYSRGYGYTF. The CDR3, as DNA: TGTGCCAGCAGTTACTCCCGGGGCTATGGCTACACCTTC. The genes are TRBV6-5 and TRBJ1-2, with D uncertain. The CDR3 extends over 13 amino acids. V was pared by 0 bases and J by 4 bases, with 6 bases between. CDR1 and CDR2 (germline): MNHEY, SVGAGI.

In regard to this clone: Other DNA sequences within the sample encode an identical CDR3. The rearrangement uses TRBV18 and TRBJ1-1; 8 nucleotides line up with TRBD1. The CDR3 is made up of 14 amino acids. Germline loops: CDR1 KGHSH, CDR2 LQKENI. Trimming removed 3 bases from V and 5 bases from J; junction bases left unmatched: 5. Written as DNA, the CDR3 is TGTGCCAGCTCACCTCTGACAGGGGATACTGAAGCTTTCTTT. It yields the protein CASSPLTGDTEAFF.

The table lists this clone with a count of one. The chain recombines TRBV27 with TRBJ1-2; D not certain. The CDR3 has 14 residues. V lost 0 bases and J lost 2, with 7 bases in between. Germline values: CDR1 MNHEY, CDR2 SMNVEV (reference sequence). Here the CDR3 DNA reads TGTGCCAGCAGTTTATCTTGGGTCAACTATGGCTACACCTTC. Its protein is CASSLSWVNYGYTF.

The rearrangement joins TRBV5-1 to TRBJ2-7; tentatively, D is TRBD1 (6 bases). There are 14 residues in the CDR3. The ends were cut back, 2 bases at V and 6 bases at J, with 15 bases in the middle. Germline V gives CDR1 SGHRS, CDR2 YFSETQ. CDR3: CASSLNTGLSEQYF. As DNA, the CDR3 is TGCGCCAGCAGCTTAAATACAGGGCTCTCCGAGCAGTACTTC.

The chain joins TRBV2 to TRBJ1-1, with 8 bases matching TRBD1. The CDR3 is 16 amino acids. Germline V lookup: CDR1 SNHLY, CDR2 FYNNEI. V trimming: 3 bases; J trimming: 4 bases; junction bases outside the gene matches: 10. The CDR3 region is CASSDEGTGRGTEAFF. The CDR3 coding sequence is TGTGCCAGCAGTGACGAAGGGACAGGTCGGGGCACTGAAGCTTTCTTT. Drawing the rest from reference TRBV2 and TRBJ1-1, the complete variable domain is EPEVTQTPSHQVTQMGQEVILRCVPISNHLYFYWYRQILGQKVEFLVSFYNNEISEKSEIFDDQFSVERPDGSNFTLKIRSTKLEDSAMYFCASSDEGTGRGTEAFFGQGTRLTVV.

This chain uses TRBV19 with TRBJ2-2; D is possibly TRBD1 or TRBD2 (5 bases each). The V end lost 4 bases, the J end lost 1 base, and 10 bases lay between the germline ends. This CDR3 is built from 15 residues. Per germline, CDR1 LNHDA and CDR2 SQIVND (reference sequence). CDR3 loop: CASSTGPQNTGELFF. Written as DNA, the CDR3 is TGTGCCAGTAGTACGGGACCGCAGAACACCGGGGAGCTGTTTTTT.